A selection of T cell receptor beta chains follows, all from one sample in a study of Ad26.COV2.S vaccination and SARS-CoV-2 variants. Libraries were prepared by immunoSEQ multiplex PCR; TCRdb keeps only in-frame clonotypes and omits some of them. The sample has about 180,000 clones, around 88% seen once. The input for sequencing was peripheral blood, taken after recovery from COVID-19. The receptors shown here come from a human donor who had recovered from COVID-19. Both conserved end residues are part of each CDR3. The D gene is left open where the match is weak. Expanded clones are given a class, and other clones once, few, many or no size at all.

cdr3_aa: CASSELFSAGSSAGF
cdr3_nt: TGTGCCAGCAGTGAGTTGTTCAGTGCAGGCAGCTCGGCGGGTTTT
v_call: TRBV6-1
j_call: TRBJ1-1
clone_size: few
d_call: -

cdr3_aa: CASSMTGTGSSPLHF
cdr3_nt: TGTGCCAGCAGCATGACCGGGACAGGCAGTTCACCCCTCCACTTT
v_call: TRBV7-3
j_call: TRBJ1-6
clone_size: once
d_call: TRBD1

cdr3_aa: CATSDLRGNTGELFF
cdr3_nt: TGTGCCACCAGTGATTTGCGCGGGAACACCGGGGAGCTGTTTTTT
v_call: TRBV24-1
j_call: TRBJ2-2
clone_size: -
d_call: -

cdr3_aa: CASRSLDRGGADTQYF
cdr3_nt: TGTGCCAGCAGGTCATTGGACAGAGGAGGGGCAGATACGCAGTATTTT
v_call: TRBV7-2
j_call: TRBJ2-3
clone_size: -
d_call: -

cdr3_aa: CATRASEYTGELFF
cdr3_nt: TGTGCCACCAGGGCCAGCGAGTACACCGGGGAGCTGTTTTTT
v_call: TRBV15
j_call: TRBJ2-2
clone_size: once
d_call: -

cdr3_aa: CASSQGTPLHF
cdr3_nt: TGTGCCAGCAGTCAGGGGACACCCCTCCACTTT
v_call: TRBV6-5
j_call: TRBJ1-6
clone_size: -
d_call: -

cdr3_aa: CASSLVSQGNEQFF
cdr3_nt: TGTGCCAGCAGCTTGGTCTCACAGGGCAATGAGCAGTTCTTC
v_call: TRBV7-9
j_call: TRBJ2-1
clone_size: -
d_call: -

cdr3_aa: CASSLDGIIANEQFF
cdr3_nt: TGTGCCAGCAGCTTAGATGGTATTATCGCGAATGAGCAGTTCTTC
v_call: TRBV11-1
j_call: TRBJ2-1
clone_size: few
d_call: -

cdr3_aa: CASSLGGGGYNEQFF
cdr3_nt: TGTGCCAGCAGCTTGGGCGGGGGCGGCTACAATGAGCAGTTCTTC
v_call: TRBV5-4
j_call: TRBJ2-1
clone_size: -
d_call: -

cdr3_aa: CASSIKGGQETQYF
cdr3_nt: TGTGCCAGTAGTATTAAGGGAGGGCAAGAGACCCAGTACTTC
v_call: TRBV19
j_call: TRBJ2-5
clone_size: -
d_call: TRBD2

cdr3_aa: CASSPQSGTEAFF
cdr3_nt: TGTGCCAGCTCACCTCAAAGCGGCACTGAAGCTTTCTTT
v_call: TRBV18
j_call: TRBJ1-1
clone_size: -
d_call: -

cdr3_aa: CASSKGRVQETQYF
cdr3_nt: TGTGCCAGTAGTAAGGGCCGGGTCCAAGAGACCCAGTACTTC
v_call: TRBV19
j_call: TRBJ2-5
clone_size: -
d_call: -

cdr3_aa: CASSCGGGAGDEQYF
cdr3_nt: TGTGCCAGCAGCTGCGGCGGGGGGGCGGGAGACGAGCAGTACTTC
v_call: TRBV7-9
j_call: TRBJ2-7
clone_size: -
d_call: TRBD2

cdr3_aa: CASNRGSPSTDTQYF
cdr3_nt: TGTGCCAGCAACCGGGGCTCCCCTAGCACAGATACGCAGTATTTT
v_call: TRBV14
j_call: TRBJ2-3
clone_size: -
d_call: -

cdr3_aa: CASSPPVAGGWHYGYTF
cdr3_nt: TGTGCCAGCTCACCACCGGTGGCAGGAGGTTGGCACTATGGCTACACCTTC
v_call: TRBV18
j_call: TRBJ1-2
clone_size: -
d_call: -

cdr3_aa: CASSPTGAEAFF
cdr3_nt: TGTGCCAGCAGCCCGACAGGGGCTGAAGCTTTCTTT
v_call: TRBV5-5
j_call: TRBJ1-1
clone_size: few
d_call: TRBD1

cdr3_aa: CASSPGTNRYGYTF
cdr3_nt: TGTGCCAGCTCACCCGGGACAAACCGATATGGCTACACCTTC
v_call: TRBV18
j_call: TRBJ1-2
clone_size: -
d_call: -

cdr3_aa: CASSLLREGQEQFF
cdr3_nt: TGTGCCAGCAGCCTACTCCGGGAGGGCCAAGAGCAGTTCTTC
v_call: TRBV27
j_call: TRBJ2-1
clone_size: -
d_call: TRBD2

cdr3_aa: CASSPFGQGYTGELFF
cdr3_nt: TGTGCCAGCAGCCCCTTCGGACAGGGGTACACCGGGGAGCTGTTTTTT
v_call: TRBV3-1/TRBV3-2
j_call: TRBJ2-2
clone_size: -
d_call: TRBD1

cdr3_aa: CASSGQGGGETQYF
cdr3_nt: TGTGCCAGCAGTGGACAGGGGGGCGGCGAGACCCAGTACTTC
v_call: TRBV2
j_call: TRBJ2-5
clone_size: -
d_call: TRBD1